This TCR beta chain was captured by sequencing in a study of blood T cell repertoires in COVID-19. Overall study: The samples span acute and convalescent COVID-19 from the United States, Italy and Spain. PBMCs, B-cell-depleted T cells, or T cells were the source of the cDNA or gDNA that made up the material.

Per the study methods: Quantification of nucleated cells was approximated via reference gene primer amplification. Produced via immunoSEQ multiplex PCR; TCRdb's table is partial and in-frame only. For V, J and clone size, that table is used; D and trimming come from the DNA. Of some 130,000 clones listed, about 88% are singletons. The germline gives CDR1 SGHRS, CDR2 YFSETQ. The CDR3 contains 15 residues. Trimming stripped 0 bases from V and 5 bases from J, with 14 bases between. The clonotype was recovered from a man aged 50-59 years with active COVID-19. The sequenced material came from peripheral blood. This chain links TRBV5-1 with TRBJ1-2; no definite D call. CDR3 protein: CASSLVPTREYGYTF. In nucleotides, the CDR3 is TGCGCCAGCAGCTTGGTACCGACCCGGGAGTATGGCTACACCTTC.